These 18 T cell receptor beta chains originate from one sample sequenced in a study of T cells expressing NK-cell markers. From the 5' RACE reads, TCRdb lists one entry per CDR3 protein and no DNA. This table lists 500,000 to 700,000 distinct CDR3 sequences. The material sequenced was blood T cells: a sorted CD56 or NKG2C T cell subset, CD4+ or CD8+ T cells, or bulk PBMC T cells (not recorded which). All receptors come from a man aged 18 to 29 in good health.

The chain links TRBV7-6 to TRBJ2-1; TCRdb proposes TRBD2, but this gene call is untestable without DNA. The CDR3 totals 15 residues. Germline lookup yields CDR1 SGHVS and CDR2 FNYEAQ. The chain's CDR3 is CASSEQTGGFNEQFF.

The V and J genes are TRBV4-3 and TRBJ2-1; with no DNA, the TCRdb D assignment of TRBD2 cannot be verified. Germline values: CDR1 LGHNA, CDR2 YSLEER. The CDR3 totals 14 residues. CDR3 residues: CASSQTGTSGISFF.

CDR3 sequence: CASSPGLAGSQETQYF. This chain uses TRBV11-2 with TRBJ2-5; TCRdb's assignment of TRBD2 cannot be checked, as there is no DNA. There are 16 residues in the CDR3. Germline V gives CDR1 SGHAT, CDR2 FQNNGV.

The V gene is TRBV5-5, the J gene TRBJ2-7; TCRdb designates TRBD1, a call that cannot be tested without DNA. Germline V gene data show CDR1 as SGHKS and CDR2 as YYEKEE (reference sequence). This CDR3 region has 16 residues. CDR3 amino acids: CASSFPGQGVPYEQYF.

The CDR3 sequence is CASSPTGQASPLHF. V and J are TRBV5-4 and TRBJ1-6; there is no DNA to check the TCRdb D call of TRBD1. CDR3 length equals 14 residues. The V gene's germline CDR1 is SGHNT and CDR2 YYREEE (reference sequence).

The gene calls are TRBV7-2 and TRBJ2-7; lacking DNA, the TRBD1 call made by TCRdb goes unchecked. The CDR3 has 16 amino acids. Germline V gene data show CDR1 as SGHTA and CDR2 as FQGNSA. The CDR3 here is CASSYVPPGQGYEQYF.

This rearrangement joins TRBV7-9 to TRBJ2-1. Germline lookup yields CDR1 SEHNR and CDR2 FQNEAQ (reference sequence). The CDR3 is made up of 13 amino acids. The CDR3 loop is CASSFDPRNEQFF. Combining the CDR3 with reference TRBV7-9 and TRBJ2-1 gives the whole variable domain DTGVSQNPRHKITKRGQNVTFRCDPISEHNRLYWYRQTLGQGPEFLTYFQNEAQLEKSRLLSDRFSAERPKGSFSTLEIQRTEQGDSAMYLCASSFDPRNEQFFGPGTRLTVL.

This rearrangement joins TRBV10-3 to TRBJ2-3; TCRdb reports TRBD2, a call that lacks DNA to check it against. There are 17 residues in the CDR3. The germline gives CDR1 ENHRY, CDR2 SYGVKD. CDR3 amino acids: CAISERTSGRPTDTQYF.

This chain connects TRBV5-1 to TRBJ2-2. Germline V gene data show CDR1 as SGHRS and CDR2 as YFSETQ. The CDR3 sequence is 14 residues long. CDR3: CASSLAFSPGELFF.

This chain joins TRBV12-3 or TRBV12-4 and TRBJ2-1; TCRdb lists TRBD1, though no DNA is available to test this call. The CDR3 has 15 amino acids. The CDR3 sequence is CASSPMWGGYNEQFF.

The chain uses TRBV12-3 or TRBV12-4 and TRBJ2-3; TCRdb lists TRBD1, though no DNA is available to test this call. The CDR3 is made up of 15 amino acids. The CDR3: CASTPYGGGTDTQYF.

The gene calls are TRBV7-2 and TRBJ1-5; TCRdb's assignment of TRBD1 cannot be checked, as there is no DNA. Per germline, CDR1 SGHTA and CDR2 FQGNSA. The CDR3 spans 15 residues. CDR3 in amino acids: CASSLRTGGGQPQRF. Based on the CDR3 plus reference TRBV7-2 and TRBJ1-5, the full variable domain is GAGVSQSPSNKVTEKGKDVELRCDPISGHTALYWYRQSLGQGLEFLIYFQGNSAPDKSGLPSDRFSAERTGGSVSTLTIQRTQQEDSAVYLCASSLRTGGGQPQRFGDGTRLSIL.

The chain recombines TRBV5-1 with TRBJ2-1; TCRdb's D call, TRBD2, is unchecked because there is no DNA. Germline V gives CDR1 SGHRS, CDR2 YFSETQ. This CDR3 is built from 16 residues. The CDR3 region is CASSPGLAGVSDEQFF.

The chain is built from TRBV20-1 and TRBJ2-3; there is no DNA to check the TCRdb D call of TRBD2. CDR1 DFQATT and CDR2 SNEGSKA come from the germline V gene (reference sequence). The CDR3 length is 15 residues. The chain's CDR3 is CSTTPGTSVADTQYF.

The genes are TRBV4-1 and TRBJ1-2. This CDR3 has 16 amino acids. The V gene's germline CDR1 is MGHRA and CDR2 YSYEKL. The CDR3 loop reads CASSQDSLAGIYGYTF.

The V call is TRBV2, the J call TRBJ2-1; TCRdb returns TRBD2, unconfirmable since there is no DNA. Germline V gene lookup returns CDR1 SNHLY and CDR2 FYNNEI. This CDR3 contains 17 residues. CDR3 residues: CASRADREGSSYNEQFF.

V usage is TRBV20-1 and J usage is TRBJ2-1; the D gene TCRdb calls, TRBD2, cannot be checked with no DNA. CDR3 length: 15 residues. The V gene's germline CDR1 is DFQATT and CDR2 SNEGSKA (reference sequence). CDR3 residues: CSATLRDLAVSEQFF.

The chain couples TRBV12-3 or TRBV12-4 to TRBJ1-2; TCRdb proposes TRBD1, but this gene call is untestable without DNA. The CDR3 is made up of 12 amino acids. The chain's CDR3 is CASRQGADGYTF.